What follows are 30 T cell receptor beta chains derived from one specimen sequenced in a study of cytomegalovirus exposure and HLA in healthy donors. PCR was performed using 60 Vbeta and 13 Jbeta primers. The protocol was immunoSEQ multiplex PCR, while the TCRdb copy is restricted to in-frame clones and leaves out a portion. This table holds roughly 150,000 clones, over 70% found once. Sequencing used PBMCs. The source of these receptors is a man aged 35 to 55 in good health and CMV-seronegative.

The chain links TRBV30 to TRBJ1-3, with a weak D call TRBD1 (5 bases). The CDR3 has 16 residues. Trimming took 0 bases from V and 0 from J, leaving 12 bases between them. Germline V gene sequence: CDR1 GTSNPN, CDR2 SVGIG (reference sequence). CDR3 in DNA: TGTGCCTGGAGTGTAAGACAGATGAGCTCTGGAAACACCATATATTTT. As protein: CAWSVRQMSSGNTIYF.

The chain uses TRBV5-4 and TRBJ2-5; no definite D call. The germline V and J ends were trimmed by 0 bases and 0 bases, with 3 bases remaining between them. CDR3 length equals 13 residues. The V gene's germline CDR1 is SGHNT and CDR2 YYREEE (reference sequence). CDR3 amino acids: CASSLDNQETQYF. CDR3 DNA sequence: TGTGCCAGCAGCTTGGACAACCAAGAGACCCAGTACTTC.

This clone was counted between two and nine times. The gene calls are TRBV6-5 and TRBJ2-7; TRBD1 is a possible D gene (6 bases). The CDR3 loop spans 15 amino acids. From germline, CDR1 is MNHEY and CDR2 SVGAGI. V was trimmed by 5 bases and J by 3 bases, leaving 17 bases between them. The CDR3 DNA sequence: TGTGCCAGCAGTACAGGTGGGGGCCGGTTCTACGAGCAGTACTTC. The encoded protein is CASSTGGGRFYEQYF.

V usage is TRBV19 and J usage is TRBJ1-2; D gene uncertain. Germline loops: CDR1 LNHDA, CDR2 SQIVND (reference sequence). This CDR3 is 13 amino acids long. V was clipped by 6 bases and J by 2 bases, with 10 bases between them. The CDR3 reads CASRDTTNYGYTF. In DNA, the CDR3 is TGTGCCAGTAGGGATACTACAAACTATGGCTACACCTTC.

Details on this clone: Other DNA sequences in this sample translate to the same CDR3. This chain uses TRBV27 with TRBJ2-1, with unresolved D. Germline CDR1 is MNHEY and CDR2 is SMNVEV (reference sequence). V was pared by 2 bases and J by 6 bases, with 5 bases between. The CDR3 loop spans 12 amino acids. The CDR3 region has the DNA TGTGCCAGCAGTTTAGGGCGCAATGAGCAGTTCTTC. Protein: CASSLGRNEQFF.

V usage is TRBV18 and J usage is TRBJ1-5; D gene ambiguous. The germline V gene has CDR1 KGHSH and CDR2 LQKENI. V was cut by 2 bases and J by 1 base, with 12 bases left in between. The CDR3 is 16 residues long. As DNA, the CDR3 is TGTGCCAGCTCACCATCCTCACCGCAGAGCAATCAGCCCCAGCATTTT. It yields the protein CASSPSSPQSNQPQHF.

The genes are TRBV27 and TRBJ1-1; 9 bases line up with TRBD1. This CDR3 region has 13 residues. V was clipped by 10 bases and J by 4 bases; unmatched bases: 7. Germline CDR1 reads MNHEY; CDR2 reads SMNVEV (reference sequence). The CDR3 is CATYGTGSTEAFF. DNA of the CDR3: TGTGCCACCTACGGGACAGGGAGCACTGAAGCTTTCTTT.

The chain is built from TRBV2 and TRBJ2-4; 12 bases line up with TRBD2. Germline V CDR1 and CDR2: SNHLY, FYNNEI. The CDR3 is made up of 16 amino acids. V was clipped by 5 bases and J by 5 bases; unmatched bases: 7. The CDR3 here is CASSPLAGGLENIQYF. CDR3 nucleotide sequence: TGTGCCAGCAGTCCACTAGCGGGGGGTCTCGAAAACATTCAGTACTTC. Full variable domain (rest looked up from reference TRBV2 and TRBJ2-4): EPEVTQTPSHQVTQMGQEVILRCVPISNHLYFYWYRQILGQKVEFLVSFYNNEISEKSEIFDDQFSVERPDGSNFTLKIRSTKLEDSAMYFCASSPLAGGLENIQYFGAGTRLSVL.

CDR3 DNA: TGTGCCAGCAGCGATACAGGGTTAAATCAGCCCCAGCATTTT. Protein sequence: CASSDTGLNQPQHF. The chain couples TRBV7-9 to TRBJ1-5; D may be TRBD1 (6 bases). Trimming left V 5 bases short and J 4 bases short, with 12 bases between. This CDR3 comprises 14 residues. Germline values: CDR1 SEHNR, CDR2 FQNEAQ (reference sequence).

The chain couples TRBV27 to TRBJ2-7; D might be TRBD2 (6 bases). The CDR3 is 15 residues long. V was cut by 0 bases and J by 0 bases, with 9 bases left in between. The germline CDR1 and CDR2 sequences are MNHEY and SMNVEV (reference sequence). The CDR3: CASSLSAGRSYEQYF. For the CDR3, the DNA is TGTGCCAGCAGTTTATCCGCGGGGCGCTCCTACGAGCAGTACTTC.

This clone showed up just a few times. The chain links TRBV7-2 to TRBJ2-7; maybe TRBD2 (5 bases). CDR3 length equals 13 residues. The V gene lost 3 bases and the J gene lost 5 bases, with 11 bases spanning the gap. The germline V gene encodes CDR1 SGHTA and CDR2 FQGNSA. CDR3 sequence: CASSFPGTNEQYF. The CDR3, as DNA: TGTGCCAGCAGCTTTCCGGGAACGAACGAGCAGTACTTC.

This clone appeared once. The genes are TRBV6-7 and TRBJ2-1; TRBD2 aligns across 15 bases. TRBV6-7 is treated as an ORF (open reading frame) with a function not yet certain. This CDR3 has 21 amino acids. Trimming removed 8 bases from V and 6 bases from J; junction bases left unmatched: 23. The CDR3 loop reads CASPLAGTSGRFVDLCNEQFF. The CDR3 coding sequence is TGTGCCAGCCCCCTGGCCGGGACTAGCGGGAGGTTCGTCGATTTGTGCAATGAGCAGTTCTTC.

The V call is TRBV5-4, the J call TRBJ2-2; the match to TRBD1 covers 10 bases. The CDR3 sequence is 15 residues long. V was clipped by 4 bases and J by 6 bases; unmatched bases: 6. The V gene's germline CDR1 is SGHNT and CDR2 YYREEE (reference sequence). The DNA for the CDR3 is TGTGCCAGCAGCGGAGGACAGGGGGGGGCCGGGGAGCTGTTTTTT. It codes for CASSGGQGGAGELFF.

This chain uses TRBV6-1 with TRBJ2-5, with 11 bases lining up with TRBD2. Germline CDR1 and CDR2: MNHNS and SASEGT. V lost 5 bases to trimming and J lost 5 bases; unmatched junction nucleotides: 7. CDR3 size: 15 residues. The CDR3 spells CASSPGTSGLETQYF. Here the CDR3 DNA reads TGTGCCAGCAGTCCCGGGACTAGCGGTTTGGAGACCCAGTACTTC.

The chain has TRBV9 and TRBJ1-5, with a tentative D call TRBD1 (5 bases). The CDR3 length is 15 residues. Trimming left V 4 bases short and J 6 bases short, with 17 bases between. CDR1 and CDR2 from the germline V gene are SGDLS and YYNGEE. DNA of the CDR3: TGTGCCAGCAGCCCGGAAACGGGGGGAGGTCAGCCCCAGCATTTT. This encodes CASSPETGGGQPQHF.

The V gene is TRBV30, the J gene TRBJ2-7, with D uncertain. Germline CDR1 is GTSNPN and CDR2 is SVGIG (reference sequence). The ends were cut back, 1 base at V and 7 bases at J, with 17 bases in the middle. This CDR3 region has 14 residues. The CDR3 region is CAWSAKTRVGEQYF. Here the CDR3 DNA reads TGTGCCTGGAGTGCAAAAACTCGGGTCGGGGAGCAGTACTTC.

The chain uses TRBV21-1 and TRBJ2-3; the table assigns TRBD2, which was not confirmed against the DNA. TRBV21-1 is a documented pseudogene. This CDR3 comprises 17 residues. DNA for the CDR3: TGTGCCAGCAGCAAAACCCTAACTAGCGGGAGGGCAGATACGCAGTATTTT. The encoded protein is CASSKTLTSGRADTQYF.

Only one count was recorded for this clone. CDR3 in amino acids: CASSYSDPAGNEQFF. The CDR3 bases are TGTGCCAGCAGTTACTCGGACCCCGCGGGCAATGAGCAGTTCTTC. The rearrangement joins TRBV6-5 to TRBJ2-1, with D possibly being TRBD2 (5 bases). V shed 0 bases and J shed 6 bases, with 12 bases lying between them. The CDR3 totals 15 residues. The V gene's germline CDR1 is MNHEY and CDR2 SVGAGI.

This chain uses TRBV4-3 with TRBJ2-1; D is unclear. This CDR3 has 13 residues. Germline values: CDR1 LGHNA, CDR2 YSLEER. V was cut by 0 bases and J by 9 bases, with 9 bases left in between. The CDR3 nucleotides read TGCGCCAGCAGCCAAGACCCGGTTGGTGAGCAGTTCTTC. Translating gives CASSQDPVGEQFF.

The gene calls are TRBV10-3 and TRBJ2-7; D not resolved. Germline lookup yields CDR1 ENHRY and CDR2 SYGVKD. The CDR3 has 13 amino acids. V dropped 5 bases and J dropped 2 bases, with 10 bases sitting between them. Here the CDR3 reads CAISHRVPYEQYF. As DNA, the CDR3 is TGTGCCATCAGTCACAGAGTCCCCTACGAGCAGTACTTC.

The rearrangement links TRBV6-6 to TRBJ2-5; 8 bases line up with TRBD1. CDR1 is MNHNY and CDR2 is SVGAGI in the germline V gene (reference sequence). V was clipped by 6 bases and J by 4 bases; unmatched bases: 10. The CDR3 has 15 amino acids. CDR3 DNA: TGTGCCAGCAGAACTGGACAGGGAAGGGGAGAGACCCAGTACTTC. As protein: CASRTGQGRGETQYF.

This clone was observed a single time. The genes are TRBV6-5 and TRBJ1-2, with 9 bases that match TRBD1. This CDR3 comprises 15 residues. CDR1 and CDR2 (germline): MNHEY, SVGAGI. V shed 4 bases, J shed 4 bases, and the junction held 7 bases outside the gene matches. The DNA for the CDR3 is TGTGCCAGCAGTTCGCCGGGACAGGGCGCCTATGGCTACACCTTC. This encodes CASSSPGQGAYGYTF.

This chain connects TRBV28 to TRBJ1-2; possible D gene TRBD1, 6 bases. Germline V gene sequence: CDR1 MDHEN, CDR2 SYDVKM. CDR3 length: 16 residues. V was cut by 2 bases and J by 4 bases, with 17 bases left in between. CDR3 in DNA: TGTGCCAGCAGTTTAGGGGCCGGGGGGCCGAGCTATGGCTACACCTTC. Its protein product is CASSLGAGGPSYGYTF.

The chain joins TRBV5-1 to TRBJ2-3, with 8 bases identical to TRBD1. V shed 6 bases, J shed 4 bases, and the junction held 10 bases outside the gene matches. The germline V gene has CDR1 SGHRS and CDR2 YFSETQ. The CDR3 covers 15 residues. The CDR3 DNA reads as TGCGCCAGCACCGACCGGACAGGGAGATCAGATACGCAGTATTTT. It encodes CASTDRTGRSDTQYF.

The chain carries TRBV19 and TRBJ1-5; TRBD1 matches at 8 bases. CDR1 is LNHDA and CDR2 is SQIVND in the germline V gene (reference sequence). CDR3 length: 12 residues. J lost 6 bases, V lost 8 bases, and 3 bases had no gene match. In nucleotides, the CDR3 is TGTGCCAGTCTAACAGGGGGTCAGCCCCAGCATTTT. Its protein product is CASLTGGQPQHF.

The V and J genes are TRBV11-2 and TRBJ2-1, with 11 bases identical to TRBD2. Looked up from germline, CDR1 is SGHAT and CDR2 is FQNNGV. The CDR3 has 16 residues. Trimming at V came to 0 bases and at J to 6 bases, leaving 4 bases not matched to a gene. CDR3 bases: TGTGCCAGCAGCTTAGATCTAGCGGGGGGCCGCAATGAGCAGTTCTTC. Amino acid sequence: CASSLDLAGGRNEQFF. Full variable domain (rest looked up from reference TRBV11-2 and TRBJ2-1): EAGVAQSPRYKIIEKRQSVAFWCNPISGHATLYWYQQILGQGPKLLIQFQNNGVVDDSQLPKDRFSAERLKGVDSTLKIQPAKLEDSAVYLCASSLDLAGGRNEQFFGPGTRLTVL.

This chain connects TRBV10-3 to TRBJ2-1, with D possibly being TRBD2 (5 bases). Germline V gene lookup returns CDR1 ENHRY and CDR2 SYGVKD. This CDR3 has 15 amino acids. Trimming shortened V by 3 bases and J by 2 bases, and 11 bases separated the two germline ends. The CDR3 loop reads CAISEVLDPYNEQFF. The CDR3 region has the DNA TGTGCCATCAGTGAAGTACTAGATCCCTACAATGAGCAGTTCTTC.

This clone was observed a few times. The chain combines TRBV7-9 with TRBJ2-3; TRBD2 is a possible D gene (6 bases). CDR1 and CDR2 from the germline V gene are SEHNR and FQNEAQ (reference sequence). The CDR3 spans 15 residues. V shed 11 bases and J shed 0 bases, with 18 bases lying between them. CDR3: CAGSHVGTSTDTQYF. In DNA, the CDR3 is TGTGCCGGATCCCACGTAGGGACTAGCACAGATACGCAGTATTTT.

V is TRBV11-3 and J is TRBJ2-2; weak D call: TRBD2 (6 bases). Trimming pared 5 bases from V and 2 bases from J, leaving 12 bases between. The CDR3 has 15 amino acids. Looked up from germline, CDR1 is SGHNT and CDR2 is YENEEA. The CDR3 bases are TGTGCCAGCAGCAACCGGGACTTAAACACCGGGGAGCTGTTTTTT. This codes for CASSNRDLNTGELFF.

CDR3 loop: CASSLSLAGVAPGELFF. CDR3 sequence (DNA): TGTGCCAGCAGCTTAAGCCTAGCGGGGGTAGCGCCCGGGGAGCTGTTTTTT. The chain carries TRBV13 and TRBJ2-2, with TRBD2 matching over 10 bases. Per the germline V gene, CDR1 is PRHDT and CDR2 is FYEKMQ (reference sequence). V lost 2 bases to trimming and J lost 6 bases; unmatched junction nucleotides: 9. This CDR3 spans 17 amino acids.